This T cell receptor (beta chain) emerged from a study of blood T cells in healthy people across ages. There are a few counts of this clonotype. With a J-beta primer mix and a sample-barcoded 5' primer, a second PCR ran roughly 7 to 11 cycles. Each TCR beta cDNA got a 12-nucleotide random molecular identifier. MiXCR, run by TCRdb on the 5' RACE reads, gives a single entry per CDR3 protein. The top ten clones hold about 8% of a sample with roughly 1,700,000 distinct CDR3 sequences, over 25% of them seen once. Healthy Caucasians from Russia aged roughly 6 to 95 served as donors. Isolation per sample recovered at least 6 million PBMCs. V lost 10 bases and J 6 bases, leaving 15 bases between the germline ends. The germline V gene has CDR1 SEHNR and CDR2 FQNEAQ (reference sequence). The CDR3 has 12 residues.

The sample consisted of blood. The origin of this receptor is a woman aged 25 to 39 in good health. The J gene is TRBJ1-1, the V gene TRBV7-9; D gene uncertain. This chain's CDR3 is CAISPGSAEAFF. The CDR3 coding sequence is TGTGCCATCAGTCCTGGGTCTGCTGAAGCTTTCTTT.